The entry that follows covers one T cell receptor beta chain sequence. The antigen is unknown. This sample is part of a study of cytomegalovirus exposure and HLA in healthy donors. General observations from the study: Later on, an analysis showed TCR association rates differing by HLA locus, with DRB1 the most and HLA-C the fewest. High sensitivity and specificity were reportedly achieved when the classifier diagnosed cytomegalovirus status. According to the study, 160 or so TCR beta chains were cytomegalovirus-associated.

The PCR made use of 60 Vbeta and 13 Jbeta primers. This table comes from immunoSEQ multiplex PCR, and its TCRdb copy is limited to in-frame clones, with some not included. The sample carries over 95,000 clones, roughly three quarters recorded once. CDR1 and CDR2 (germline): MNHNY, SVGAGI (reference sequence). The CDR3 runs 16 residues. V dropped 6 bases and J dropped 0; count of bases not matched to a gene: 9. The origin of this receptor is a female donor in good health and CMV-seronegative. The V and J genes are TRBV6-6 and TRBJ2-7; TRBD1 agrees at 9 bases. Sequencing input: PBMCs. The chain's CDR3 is CASRLQGASPSYEQYF. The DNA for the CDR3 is TGTGCCAGCAGGTTACAGGGGGCCAGTCCCTCCTACGAGCAGTACTTC.